This TCR beta chain was found in a study of blood T cells in healthy people across ages. Germline trimming cut 6 bases from V and 4 bases from J; bases unmatched to any gene: 6. The CDR3 runs 13 residues. CDR1 SQVTM and CDR2 ANQGSEA come from the germline V gene. Primed by a sample-barcoded 5' primer and a J-beta primer mix, a second PCR proceeded for about 7 to 11 cycles. TCRdb analysed the 5' RACE reads with MiXCR anew, one entry per CDR3 protein. The sample comprises hundreds of thousands of distinct CDR3 sequences, around 50% of which are singletons, and roughly 12% rests with the top ten. This clonotype was counted at least ten times.

The source of this sequence is a woman of 80 years or more in good health. The chain employs TRBV29-1 and TRBJ2-7, with 10 bases that match TRBD1. The sample comprised blood. The CDR3 spells CSVVGDRGYEQYF. The CDR3 DNA follows: TGCAGCGTCGTCGGGGACAGGGGTTACGAGCAGTACTTC.